This is a list of T cell receptor beta chains from one sample in a study of blood T cell repertoires in COVID-19. Clones were sequenced by immunoSEQ multiplex PCR, and TCRdb holds only the in-frame ones, with some missing. The profile shows hundreds of thousands of clones, more than 85% of them singletons. Sequencing was carried out using PBMCs or T cells enriched from blood (not recorded which). The receptors were sampled from a woman in her 30s who had recovered from COVID-19. The CDR3 runs from the conserved cysteine through the conserved F or W. A D gene is named only where the DNA matches it firmly. Not all rows give a size; the values are once, few, many and, for expanded clones, a class.

v_call	d_call	clone_size	j_call	cdr3_aa
TRBV3-1/TRBV3-2	-	-	TRBJ2-3	CASSQGPSADTQYF
TRBV2	TRBD1	once	TRBJ2-6	CASDRGDSGANVLTF
TRBV7-8	-	-	TRBJ1-3	CASSLGGFSGNTIYF
TRBV5-5	TRBD2	-	TRBJ2-1	CASSLISGRAASEQFF
TRBV5-1	-	-	TRBJ1-1	CASSFGTADGSMNTEAFF
TRBV5-1	-	-	TRBJ2-3	CASSLALDSLTSTDTQYF
TRBV11-2	-	-	TRBJ2-1	CASSSWTPYYNEQFF
TRBV3-1/TRBV3-2	-	-	TRBJ1-3	CASSPTVSGNTIYF
TRBV10-2	TRBD1	-	TRBJ1-2	CASSDFGTANYGYTF
TRBV28	TRBD1	-	TRBJ2-7	CASSWGTGPYEQYF
TRBV4-2	TRBD2	-	TRBJ2-1	CASSQDGTSGYNEQFF
TRBV27	-	once	TRBJ1-2	CASSFRGPYGYTF
TRBV12-5	-	once	TRBJ1-4	CASGEQNSATNEKLFF
TRBV19	-	-	TRBJ1-5	CASSQSGGNQPQHF
TRBV28	TRBD2	-	TRBJ2-7	CASSLSGHNLSEQYF
TRBV6-6	-	-	TRBJ2-3	CASRMTGSTDTQYF
TRBV3-1/TRBV3-2	TRBD2	-	TRBJ2-2	CASSPWTSGNTGELFF
TRBV3-1/TRBV3-2	-	few	TRBJ2-2	CASSRRTANMGTGELFF
TRBV5-1	-	-	TRBJ2-1	CASSLGRDEQFF
TRBV19	-	few	TRBJ1-2	CASSIPLRDPNYGYTF
TRBV6-5	-	-	TRBJ1-2	CASSYSEGFYGYTF
TRBV29-1	-	-	TRBJ1-1	CSVNRGGNTEAFF
TRBV27	TRBD2	-	TRBJ2-7	CASSPGTSGSYEQYF
TRBV19	-	-	TRBJ2-3	CASSTQGDTDTQYF
TRBV27	-	once	TRBJ2-2	CASSLGSLTTGELFF
TRBV6-5	-	-	TRBJ1-1	CASSYERRRFGTEAFF
TRBV1	-	-	TRBJ2-3	CTRCRGGTDTQYF
TRBV11-2	TRBD1	-	TRBJ1-2	CASSEETGAHGYTF
TRBV5-1	TRBD1	-	TRBJ1-2	CASSQGQGTSFGGYTF
TRBV5-1	TRBD2	-	TRBJ2-7	CASALLAGGPGEQYF
TRBV5-1	TRBD1	-	TRBJ2-7	CASSDEDRDLSEQYF
TRBV28	-	-	TRBJ1-1	CASNPSTMNTEAFF
TRBV4-1	TRBD1	few	TRBJ1-1	CASSQVMRQGIGNTEAFF
TRBV28	TRBD2	-	TRBJ2-7	CASSALAGGTYEQYF
TRBV27	-	-	TRBJ1-5	CASSFAPGWQYSNQPQHF
TRBV19	TRBD2	-	TRBJ2-1	CASSIVGTSGYNEQFF
TRBV2	-	-	TRBJ2-7	CASRTDGSSEQYF
TRBV7-9	-	-	TRBJ1-5	CASSPGQFSNQPQHF
TRBV4-1	-	few	TRBJ2-7	CASSLGPVTQKGEQYF
TRBV30	-	few	TRBJ1-2	CAWSVAGFNYGYTF
TRBV30	-	once	TRBJ2-3	CAWSWGRVTDTQYF
TRBV19	-	-	TRBJ2-2	CASSIVEIDTGELFF
TRBV9	-	-	TRBJ1-2	CASSVQGNYGYTF
TRBV21-1	-	-	TRBJ1-4	CASSRVRQASREKLFF
TRBV7-9	-	-	TRBJ1-1	CASSLTEWATEAFF
TRBV2	TRBD1	-	TRBJ1-4	CASSEAGAGGWFGEKLFF
TRBV20-1	-	-	TRBJ1-2	CSARENYGYTF
TRBV18	TRBD2	-	TRBJ2-7	CASSPPGLAAYEQYF
TRBV10-2	TRBD2	-	TRBJ2-7	CASSDSGGTYEQYF
TRBV5-1	TRBD2	-	TRBJ2-1	CASSTLAGGGNEQFF
TRBV4-2	TRBD1	-	TRBJ2-7	CASSQVGQGPYEQYF
TRBV11-3	-	once	TRBJ1-1	CASSLRGGNTEAFF
TRBV7-8	-	once	TRBJ1-5	CASSRSSGDNQPQHF
TRBV28	-	-	TRBJ2-6	CASSLLLGANVLTF
TRBV28	-	many	TRBJ1-6	CASSFPRGLTPLHF